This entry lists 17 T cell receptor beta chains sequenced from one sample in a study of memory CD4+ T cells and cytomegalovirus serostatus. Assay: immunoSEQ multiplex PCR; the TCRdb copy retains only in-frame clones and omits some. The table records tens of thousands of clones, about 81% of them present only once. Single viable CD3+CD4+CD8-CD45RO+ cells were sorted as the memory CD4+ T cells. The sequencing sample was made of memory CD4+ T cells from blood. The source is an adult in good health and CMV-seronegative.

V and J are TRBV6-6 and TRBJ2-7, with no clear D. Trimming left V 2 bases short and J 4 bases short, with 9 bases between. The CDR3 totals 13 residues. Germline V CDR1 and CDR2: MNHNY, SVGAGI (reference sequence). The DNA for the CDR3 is TGTGCCAGCAGTTACCGCCTTGATTACGAGCAGTACTTC. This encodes CASSYRLDYEQYF.

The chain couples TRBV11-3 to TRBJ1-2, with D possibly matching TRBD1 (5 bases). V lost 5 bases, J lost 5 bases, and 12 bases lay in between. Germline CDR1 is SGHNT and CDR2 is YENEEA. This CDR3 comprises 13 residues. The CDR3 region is CASSTSAGYGYTF. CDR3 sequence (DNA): TGTGCCAGCAGCACCTCCGCAGGGTATGGCTACACCTTC. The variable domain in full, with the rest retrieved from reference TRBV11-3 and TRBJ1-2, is EAGVVQSPRYKIIEKKQPVAFWCNPISGHNTLYWYLQNLGQGPELLIRYENEEAVDDSQLPKDRFSAERLKGVDSTLKIQPAELGDSAVYLCASSTSAGYGYTFGSGTRLTVV.

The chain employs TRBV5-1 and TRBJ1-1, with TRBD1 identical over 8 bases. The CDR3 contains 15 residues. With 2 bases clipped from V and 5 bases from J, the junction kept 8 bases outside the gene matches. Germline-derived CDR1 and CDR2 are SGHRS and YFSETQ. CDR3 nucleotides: TGCGCCAGCAGCTTATTGACAGGGGCGGGGACTGAAGCTTTCTTT. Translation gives CASSLLTGAGTEAFF.

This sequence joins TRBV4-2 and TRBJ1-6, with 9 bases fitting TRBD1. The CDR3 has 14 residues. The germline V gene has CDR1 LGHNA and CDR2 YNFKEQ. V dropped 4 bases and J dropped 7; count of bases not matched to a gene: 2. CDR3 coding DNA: TGTGCCAGCAGCCTTGACAGGGGGAATTCACCCCTCCACTTT. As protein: CASSLDRGNSPLHF.

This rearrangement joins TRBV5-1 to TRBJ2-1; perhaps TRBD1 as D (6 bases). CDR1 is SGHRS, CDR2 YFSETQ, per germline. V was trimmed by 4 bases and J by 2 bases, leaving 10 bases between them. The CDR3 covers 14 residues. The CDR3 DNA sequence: TGCGCCAGCAGCCGCAGGGGCCCCTACAATGAGCAGTTCTTC. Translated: CASSRRGPYNEQFF.

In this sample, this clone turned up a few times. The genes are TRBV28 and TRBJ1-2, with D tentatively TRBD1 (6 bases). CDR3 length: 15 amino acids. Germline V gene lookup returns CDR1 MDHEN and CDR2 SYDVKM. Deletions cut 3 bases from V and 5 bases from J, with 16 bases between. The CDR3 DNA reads TGTGCCAGCAGTTTTAACAGGGCAGGGACTTATGGCTACACCTTC. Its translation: CASSFNRAGTYGYTF.

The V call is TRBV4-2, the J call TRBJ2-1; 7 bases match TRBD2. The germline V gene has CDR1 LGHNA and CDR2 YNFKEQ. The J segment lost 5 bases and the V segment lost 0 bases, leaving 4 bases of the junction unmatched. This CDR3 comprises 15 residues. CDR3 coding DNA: TGTGCCAGCAGCCAAGATGGACTAGGTAACAATGAGCAGTTCTTC. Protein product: CASSQDGLGNNEQFF.

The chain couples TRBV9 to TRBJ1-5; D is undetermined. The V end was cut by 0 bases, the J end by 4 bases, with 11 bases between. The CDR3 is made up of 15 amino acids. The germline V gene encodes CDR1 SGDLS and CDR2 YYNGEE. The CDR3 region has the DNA TGTGCCAGCAGCGTAGGGTCAGGAGTAAATCAGCCCCAGCATTTT. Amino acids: CASSVGSGVNQPQHF. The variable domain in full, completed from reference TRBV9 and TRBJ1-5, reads DSGVTQTPKHLITATGQRVTLRCSPRSGDLSVYWYQQSLDQGLQFLIQYYNGEERAKGNILERFSAQQFPDLHSELNLSSLELGDSALYFCASSVGSGVNQPQHFGDGTRLSIL.

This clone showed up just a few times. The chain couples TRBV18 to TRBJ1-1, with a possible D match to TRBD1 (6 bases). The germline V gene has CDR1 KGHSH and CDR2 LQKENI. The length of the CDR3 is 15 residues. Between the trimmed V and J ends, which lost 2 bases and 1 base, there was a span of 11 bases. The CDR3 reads CASSPFAGENTEAFF. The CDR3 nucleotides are TGTGCCAGCTCACCATTCGCAGGGGAGAACACTGAAGCTTTCTTT.

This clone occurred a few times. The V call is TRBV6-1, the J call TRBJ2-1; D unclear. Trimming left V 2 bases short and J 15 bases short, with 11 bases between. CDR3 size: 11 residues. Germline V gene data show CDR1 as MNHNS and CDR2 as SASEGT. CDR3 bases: TGTGCCAGCAGTGAAAGTCTAGGTCCGTTCTTC. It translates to CASSESLGPFF.

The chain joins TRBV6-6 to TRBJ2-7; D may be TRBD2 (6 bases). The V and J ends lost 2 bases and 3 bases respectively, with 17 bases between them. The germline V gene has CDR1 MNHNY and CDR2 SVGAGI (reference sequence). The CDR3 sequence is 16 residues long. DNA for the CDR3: TGTGCCAGCAGTTACCCCGGGACTTTACCCTACTACGAGCAGTACTTC. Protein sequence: CASSYPGTLPYYEQYF.

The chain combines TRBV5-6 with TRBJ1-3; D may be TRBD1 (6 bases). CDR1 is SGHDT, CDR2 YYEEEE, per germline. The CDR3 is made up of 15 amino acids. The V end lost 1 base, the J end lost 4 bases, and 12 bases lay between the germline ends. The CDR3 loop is CASSLTGRSGNTIYF. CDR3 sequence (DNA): TGTGCCAGCAGCTTGACAGGGAGATCCGGAAACACCATATATTTT.

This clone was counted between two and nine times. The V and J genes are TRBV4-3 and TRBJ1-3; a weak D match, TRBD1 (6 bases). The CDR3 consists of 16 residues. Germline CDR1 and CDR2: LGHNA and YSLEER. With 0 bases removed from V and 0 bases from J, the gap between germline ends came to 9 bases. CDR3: CASSQDRGFSGNTIYF. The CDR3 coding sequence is TGCGCCAGCAGCCAAGATAGGGGGTTCTCTGGAAACACCATATATTTT.

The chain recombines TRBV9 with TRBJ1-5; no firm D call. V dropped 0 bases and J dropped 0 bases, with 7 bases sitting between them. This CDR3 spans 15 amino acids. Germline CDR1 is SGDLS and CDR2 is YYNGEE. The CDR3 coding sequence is TGTGCCAGCAGCGTAGGACACCTTAGCAATCAGCCCCAGCATTTT. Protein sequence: CASSVGHLSNQPQHF.

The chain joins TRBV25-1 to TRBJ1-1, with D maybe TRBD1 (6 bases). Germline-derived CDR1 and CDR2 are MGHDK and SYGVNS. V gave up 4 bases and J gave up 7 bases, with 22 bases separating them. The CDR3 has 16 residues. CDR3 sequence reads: CASSGPNFRGSVEAFF. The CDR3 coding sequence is TGTGCCAGCAGTGGCCCCAACTTCAGGGGTTCCGTTGAAGCTTTCTTT.

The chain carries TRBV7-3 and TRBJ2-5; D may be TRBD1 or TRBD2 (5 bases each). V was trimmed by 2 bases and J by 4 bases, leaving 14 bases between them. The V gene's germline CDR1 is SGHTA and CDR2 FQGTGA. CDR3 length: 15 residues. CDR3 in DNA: TGTGCCAGCAGCTTACAGGGACCCGGCGGAGAGACCCAGTACTTC. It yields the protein CASSLQGPGGETQYF.

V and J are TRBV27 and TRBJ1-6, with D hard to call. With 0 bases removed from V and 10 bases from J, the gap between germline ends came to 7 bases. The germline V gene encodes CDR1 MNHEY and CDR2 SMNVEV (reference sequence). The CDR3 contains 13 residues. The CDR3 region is CASSLSWESPLHF. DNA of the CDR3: TGTGCCAGCAGTTTATCTTGGGAATCACCCCTCCACTTT.